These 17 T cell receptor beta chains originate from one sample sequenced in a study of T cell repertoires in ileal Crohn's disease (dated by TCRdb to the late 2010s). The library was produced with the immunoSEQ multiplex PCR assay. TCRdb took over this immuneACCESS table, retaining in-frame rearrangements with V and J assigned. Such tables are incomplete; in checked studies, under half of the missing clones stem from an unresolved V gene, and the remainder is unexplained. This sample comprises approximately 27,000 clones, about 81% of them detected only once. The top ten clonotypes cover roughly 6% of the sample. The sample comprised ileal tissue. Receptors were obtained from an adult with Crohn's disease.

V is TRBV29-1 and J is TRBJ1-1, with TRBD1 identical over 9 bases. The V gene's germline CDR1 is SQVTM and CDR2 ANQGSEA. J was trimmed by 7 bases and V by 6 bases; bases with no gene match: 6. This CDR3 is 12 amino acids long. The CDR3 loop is CSVPDRGYEAFF. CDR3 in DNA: TGCAGCGTACCCGACAGGGGGTATGAAGCTTTCTTT.

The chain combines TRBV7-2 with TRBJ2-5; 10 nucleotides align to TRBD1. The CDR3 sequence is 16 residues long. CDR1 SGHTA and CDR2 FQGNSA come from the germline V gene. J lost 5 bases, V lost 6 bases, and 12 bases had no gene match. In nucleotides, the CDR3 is TGTGCCAGCAGATCAGGCGGGACAGGGGCATTGGAGACCCAGTACTTC. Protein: CASRSGGTGALETQYF. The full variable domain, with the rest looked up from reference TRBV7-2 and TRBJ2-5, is GAGVSQSPSNKVTEKGKDVELRCDPISGHTALYWYRQSLGQGLEFLIYFQGNSAPDKSGLPSDRFSAERTGGSVSTLTIQRTQQEDSAVYLCASRSGGTGALETQYFGPGTRLLVL.

The CDR3 sequence: CASSQDLGRYTEAFF. DNA for the CDR3: TGCGCCAGCAGCCAAGATCTGGGCAGGTACACTGAAGCTTTCTTT. This sequence joins TRBV4-3 and TRBJ1-1; D uncertain. The V gene's germline CDR1 is LGHNA and CDR2 YSLEER. There are 15 residues in the CDR3. Trimming cost V 0 bases and J 3 bases, with 11 bases left between them.

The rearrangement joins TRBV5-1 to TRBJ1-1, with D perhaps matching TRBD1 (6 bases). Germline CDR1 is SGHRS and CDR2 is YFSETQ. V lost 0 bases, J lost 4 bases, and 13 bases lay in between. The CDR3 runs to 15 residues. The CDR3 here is CASSLAQDRITEAFF. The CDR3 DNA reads TGCGCCAGCAGCTTGGCACAGGACAGAATCACTGAAGCTTTCTTT.

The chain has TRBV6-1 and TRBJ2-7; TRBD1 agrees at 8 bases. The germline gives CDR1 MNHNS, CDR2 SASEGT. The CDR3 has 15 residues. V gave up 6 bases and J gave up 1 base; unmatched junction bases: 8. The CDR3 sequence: CASRLFGQGSYEQYF. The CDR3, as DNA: TGTGCCAGCAGACTATTCGGACAGGGATCCTACGAGCAGTACTTC.

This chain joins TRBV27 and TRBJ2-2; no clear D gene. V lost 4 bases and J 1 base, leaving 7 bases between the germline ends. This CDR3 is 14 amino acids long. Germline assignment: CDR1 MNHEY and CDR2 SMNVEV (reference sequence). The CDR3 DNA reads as TGTGCCAGCAGTTATGAGGTGAACACCGGGGAGCTGTTTTTT. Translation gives CASSYEVNTGELFF.

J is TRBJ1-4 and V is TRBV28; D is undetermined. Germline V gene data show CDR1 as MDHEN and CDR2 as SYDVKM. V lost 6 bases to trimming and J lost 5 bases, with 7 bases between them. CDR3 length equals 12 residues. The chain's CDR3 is CASRAVNEKLFF. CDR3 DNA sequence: TGTGCCAGCAGAGCGGTAAATGAAAAACTGTTTTTT.

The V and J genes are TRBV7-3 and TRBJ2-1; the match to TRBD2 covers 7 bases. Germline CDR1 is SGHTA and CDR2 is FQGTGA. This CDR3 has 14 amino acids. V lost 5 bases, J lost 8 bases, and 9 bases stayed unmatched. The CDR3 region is CASSPGGYVDEQFF. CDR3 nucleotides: TGTGCCAGCAGCCCGGGGGGTTATGTCGATGAGCAGTTCTTC.

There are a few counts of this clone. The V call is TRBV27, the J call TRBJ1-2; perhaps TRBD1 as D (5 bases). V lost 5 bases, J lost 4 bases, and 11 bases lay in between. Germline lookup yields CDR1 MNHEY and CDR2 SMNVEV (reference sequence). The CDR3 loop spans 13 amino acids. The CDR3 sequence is CASSPVGGYGYTF. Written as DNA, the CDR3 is TGTGCCAGCAGTCCCGTGGGGGGCTATGGCTACACCTTC.

This CDR3 reads CASSAGRNTEAFF. The CDR3 DNA sequence: TGTGCCAGCAGTGCTGGGAGGAACACTGAAGCTTTCTTT. The chain couples TRBV25-1 to TRBJ1-1; D gene ambiguous. Germline CDR1 and CDR2: MGHDK and SYGVNS. The ends were cut back, 4 bases at V and 1 base at J, with 7 bases in the middle. This CDR3 comprises 13 residues.

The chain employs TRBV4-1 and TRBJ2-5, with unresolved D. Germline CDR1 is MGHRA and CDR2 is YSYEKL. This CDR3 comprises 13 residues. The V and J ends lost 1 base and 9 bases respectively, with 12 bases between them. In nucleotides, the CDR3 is TGCGCCAGCAGCCAAGCCCCAGTTATTCCCCAGTACTTC. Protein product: CASSQAPVIPQYF.

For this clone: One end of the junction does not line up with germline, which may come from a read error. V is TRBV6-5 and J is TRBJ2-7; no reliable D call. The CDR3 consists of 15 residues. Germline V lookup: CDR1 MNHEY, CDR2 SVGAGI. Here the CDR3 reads CASALGSLPSNEQYF. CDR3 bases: TGTGCCAGCGCCCTAGGTTCCCTCCCCTCCAACGAGCAGTACTTC.

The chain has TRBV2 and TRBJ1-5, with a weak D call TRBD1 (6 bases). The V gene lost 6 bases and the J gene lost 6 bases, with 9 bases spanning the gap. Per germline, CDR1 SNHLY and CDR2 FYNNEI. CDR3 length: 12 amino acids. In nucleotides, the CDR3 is TGTGCCAGCAGGTCGGACAGTCAGCCCCAGCATTTT. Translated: CASRSDSQPQHF.

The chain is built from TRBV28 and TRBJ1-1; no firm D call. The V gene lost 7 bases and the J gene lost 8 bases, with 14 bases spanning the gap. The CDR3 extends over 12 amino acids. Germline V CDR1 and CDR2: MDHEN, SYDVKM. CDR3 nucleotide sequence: TGTGCCAGCAAAACGAGGGCGGCAGAAGCTTTCTTT. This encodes CASKTRAAEAFF.

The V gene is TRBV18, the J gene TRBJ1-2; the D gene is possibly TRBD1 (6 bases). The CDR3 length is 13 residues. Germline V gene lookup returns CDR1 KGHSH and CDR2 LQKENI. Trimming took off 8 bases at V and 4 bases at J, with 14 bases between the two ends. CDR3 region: CASARDTTYGYTF. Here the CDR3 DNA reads TGTGCCAGCGCCCGGGACACCACCTATGGCTACACCTTC.

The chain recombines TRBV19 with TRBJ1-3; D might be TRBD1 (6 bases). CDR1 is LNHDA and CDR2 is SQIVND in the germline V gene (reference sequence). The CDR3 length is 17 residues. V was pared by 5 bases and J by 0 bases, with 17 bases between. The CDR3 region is CASSAAQGRLSGNTIYF. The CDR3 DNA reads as TGTGCCAGTAGTGCCGCACAGGGCCGTCTCTCTGGAAACACCATATATTTT.

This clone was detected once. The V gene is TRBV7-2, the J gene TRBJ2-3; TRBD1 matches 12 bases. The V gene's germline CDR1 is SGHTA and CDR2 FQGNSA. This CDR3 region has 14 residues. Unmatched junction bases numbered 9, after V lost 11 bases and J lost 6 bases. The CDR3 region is CAVPGTGGFDTQYF. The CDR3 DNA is TGTGCCGTCCCCGGGACAGGGGGCTTCGATACGCAGTATTTT.